Listed here are 26 T cell receptor beta chains from one sample, sequenced in a study of blood T cell repertoires in COVID-19. Some clones are missing from TCRdb's copy, which holds only in-frame ones; the method was immunoSEQ multiplex PCR. The repertoire holds about 160,000 clones, around 83% seen once, with 0.8% to 1.2% in the top ten. Sequencing was performed on peripheral blood. The receptors come from a man aged 40-49 years with acute or convalescent COVID-19.

This chain links TRBV15 with TRBJ2-1, with 15 nucleotides matching TRBD2. V lost 3 bases, J lost 0 bases, and 12 bases stayed unmatched. The CDR3 is made up of 21 amino acids. CDR1 and CDR2 (germline): LNHNV, YYDKDF (reference sequence). The CDR3 DNA follows: TGTGCCACCAGCAGCCCAGATCCGGGACTAGCGGGGGGAAGCTCCTACAATGAGCAGTTCTTC. It yields the protein CATSSPDPGLAGGSSYNEQFF.

The CDR3 sequence is CASSIEHGGFNEKLFF. CDR3 bases: TGTGCCAGTAGTATAGAGCATGGCGGATTTAATGAAAAACTGTTTTTT. The rearrangement links TRBV19 to TRBJ1-4; D is unresolved. The V and J ends lost 0 bases and 4 bases respectively, with 12 bases between them. CDR3 length: 16 residues. Germline CDR1 is LNHDA and CDR2 is SQIVND (reference sequence). The entire variable domain, with the rest obtained from reference TRBV19 and TRBJ1-4, is as follows: DGGITQSPKYLFRKEGQNVTLSCEQNLNHDAMYWYRQDPGQGLRLIYYSQIVNDFQKGDIAEGYSVSREKKESFPLTVTSAQKNPTAFYLCASSIEHGGFNEKLFFGSGTQLSVL.

This clone came up a few times. V is TRBV6-5 and J is TRBJ1-2; D is uncertain. The CDR3 runs to 13 residues. The V and J ends lost 6 bases and 5 bases respectively, with 13 bases between them. In germline, CDR1 is MNHEY, CDR2 SVGAGI. The CDR3, as DNA: TGTGCCAGCAGCCCGAGCCCCCTATATGGCTACACCTTC. Amino acid sequence: CASSPSPLYGYTF.

Here the CDR3 DNA reads TGCGCCAGCAGCCGGGACAGGGGCAGCAATCAGCCCCAGCATTTT. This codes for CASSRDRGSNQPQHF. This chain joins TRBV5-1 and TRBJ1-5, with TRBD1 matching over 10 bases. Germline assignment: CDR1 SGHRS and CDR2 YFSETQ. This CDR3 is built from 15 residues. V lost 4 bases, J lost 1 base, and 2 bases stayed unmatched.

V gene TRBV18 combines with J gene TRBJ2-5; 7 nucleotides agree with TRBD2. Losses at the gene ends were 1 base for V and 3 bases for J; bases not matched to a gene: 5. Germline V gene lookup returns CDR1 KGHSH and CDR2 LQKENI. The CDR3 is made up of 15 amino acids. The CDR3: CASSPLRSGEETQYF. The CDR3 DNA reads as TGTGCCAGCTCACCACTCAGGAGCGGGGAAGAGACCCAGTACTTC. Combining the CDR3 with reference TRBV18 and TRBJ2-5 gives the whole variable domain NAGVMQNPRHLVRRRGQEARLRCSPMKGHSHVYWYRQLPEEGLKFMVYLQKENIIDESGMPKERFSAEFPKEGPSILRIQQVVRGDSAAYFCASSPLRSGEETQYFGPGTRLLVL.

This sequence joins TRBV19 and TRBJ1-2; the D gene is possibly TRBD1 (6 bases). Per germline, CDR1 LNHDA and CDR2 SQIVND (reference sequence). This CDR3 has 17 amino acids. V shed 4 bases and J shed 2 bases, with 20 bases lying between them. The CDR3 sequence: CASSTHPAGTPNYGYTF. The CDR3 nucleotides are TGTGCCAGTAGTACCCACCCAGCAGGGACACCAAACTATGGCTACACCTTC.

The rearrangement links TRBV2 to TRBJ1-2; perhaps TRBD1 as D (5 bases). Germline CDR1 reads SNHLY; CDR2 reads FYNNEI. This CDR3 is 13 amino acids long. V shed 8 bases and J shed 8 bases, with 18 bases lying between them. CDR3 sequence (DNA): TGTGCCAGCGAGGAAACACAGGCGGTAGGCTACACCTTC. It translates to CASEETQAVGYTF.

This rearrangement joins TRBV3-1 (or the pseudogene TRBV3-2) to TRBJ2-7, with D possibly being TRBD2 (7 bases). The CDR3 is 15 residues long. CDR1 and CDR2 from the germline V gene are LGHDT and YNNKEL (reference sequence). Trimming shortened V by 6 bases and J by 3 bases, and 18 bases separated the two germline ends. The CDR3 DNA follows: TGTGCCAGCAGTGTAACGGGGGGCTCCTACTACGAGCAGTACTTC. Its translation is CASSVTGGSYYEQYF.

The V gene is TRBV10-3, the J gene TRBJ2-1; possible D gene TRBD2, 5 bases. This CDR3 has 13 residues. The ends were cut back, 11 bases at V and 5 bases at J, with 16 bases in the middle. CDR1 and CDR2 from the germline V gene are ENHRY and SYGVKD. The CDR3 is CAYTARRDNEQFF. The CDR3 DNA sequence: TGTGCCTACACTGCCCGGCGGGACAATGAGCAGTTCTTC.

The V gene is TRBV6-5, the J gene TRBJ2-7, with 11 positions matching TRBD2. Germline values: CDR1 MNHEY, CDR2 SVGAGI. This CDR3 is built from 15 residues. The V and J ends lost 3 bases and 2 bases, in that order; junction bases with no gene match: 3. The chain's CDR3 is CASSYFSGGAYEQYF. The CDR3, as DNA: TGTGCCAGCAGTTATTTTAGCGGGGGGGCCTACGAGCAGTACTTC.

This clone occurred once. The chain carries TRBV28 and TRBJ1-1; TRBD1 might be the D (6 bases). The V end lost 1 base, the J end lost 7 bases, and 13 bases lay between the germline ends. The germline CDR1 and CDR2 sequences are MDHEN and SYDVKM. This CDR3 is built from 14 residues. The CDR3 sequence: CASSLFAGAGEAFF. The CDR3 DNA follows: TGTGCCAGCAGTTTATTTGCGGGGGCGGGTGAAGCTTTCTTT.

The rearrangement links TRBV5-5 to TRBJ1-1; D not resolved. Trimming took off 3 bases at V and 6 bases at J, with 15 bases between the two ends. CDR1 and CDR2 (germline): SGHKS, YYEKEE (reference sequence). The CDR3 is made up of 14 amino acids. The CDR3 reads CASSSSGFSAEAFF. The CDR3 DNA reads as TGTGCCAGCAGCTCTTCGGGGTTTAGCGCTGAAGCTTTCTTT.

The V gene is TRBV28, the J gene TRBJ1-2, with unresolved D. Trimming stripped 2 bases from V and 3 bases from J, with 10 bases between. The CDR3 loop spans 14 amino acids. Germline CDR1 MDHEN, CDR2 SYDVKM. The CDR3 protein is CASSLTLSDYGYTF. CDR3 DNA: TGTGCCAGCAGTTTAACGCTCTCAGACTATGGCTACACCTTC.

The table lists this clone with a count of one. The chain joins TRBV5-6 to TRBJ2-7, with 8 bases identical to TRBD1. Germline V lookup: CDR1 SGHDT, CDR2 YYEEEE. The CDR3 runs 14 residues. V shed 4 bases and J 7 bases; nucleotides not matched to a gene: 10. The CDR3 is CASSQLGQVKEQYF. As DNA, the CDR3 is TGTGCCAGCAGCCAGCTGGGACAGGTCAAAGAGCAGTACTTC.

This chain links TRBV2 with TRBJ1-1; D possibly corresponds to TRBD1 (6 bases). The CDR3 is 14 residues long. The germline V gene has CDR1 SNHLY and CDR2 FYNNEI. V lost 7 bases and J 3 bases, leaving 15 bases between the germline ends. DNA of the CDR3: TGTGCCAGCATAATAGACAGGAAGCACACTGAAGCTTTCTTT. This encodes CASIIDRKHTEAFF.

The V and J genes are TRBV7-3 and TRBJ2-3; 8 nucleotides match TRBD1. Looked up from germline, CDR1 is SGHTA and CDR2 is FQGTGA. There are 15 residues in the CDR3. V lost 5 bases to trimming and J lost 3 bases; unmatched junction nucleotides: 7. Here the CDR3 DNA reads TGTGCCAGCAGCGCAGGGGGCTTGGGGACAGATACGCAGTATTTT. Its protein product is CASSAGGLGTDTQYF.

The chain has TRBV7-2 and TRBJ2-2; 9 nucleotides align to TRBD2. The junction had 5 bases not matched to a gene; V was cut back by 4 bases and J by 5 bases. The CDR3 spans 15 residues. The germline V gene has CDR1 SGHTA and CDR2 FQGNSA. The CDR3 is CASSYLAGGTGELFF. CDR3 nucleotides: TGTGCCAGCAGCTATTTGGCGGGGGGGACCGGGGAGCTGTTTTTT.

The chain combines TRBV7-9 with TRBJ1-1, with D possibly TRBD1 on 6 matching bases. The germline V gene has CDR1 SEHNR and CDR2 FQNEAQ (reference sequence). The CDR3 is 16 residues long. Trimming removed 1 base from V and 5 bases from J, with 17 bases in between. DNA for the CDR3: TGTGCCAGCAGCTTAGGGGGAGGGGGAAAGGGGACTGAAGCTTTCTTT. The encoded protein is CASSLGGGGKGTEAFF.

This chain connects TRBV5-1 to TRBJ2-1, with a weak D call TRBD1 (5 bases). The CDR3 contains 14 residues. V lost 0 bases and J lost 8, with 12 bases in between. CDR1 is SGHRS, CDR2 YFSETQ, per germline. In DNA, the CDR3 is TGCGCCAGCAGCTTGGTCGACAGCGAAGATGAGCAGTTCTTC. It yields the protein CASSLVDSEDEQFF.

Only a few counts were recorded for this clone. The V and J genes are TRBV5-4 and TRBJ1-1; D remains ambiguous. The V end lost 4 bases, the J end lost 1 base, and 11 bases lay between the germline ends. In germline, CDR1 is SGHNT, CDR2 YYREEE (reference sequence). CDR3 length equals 14 residues. As DNA, the CDR3 is TGTGCCAGCAGCGCCCTGGTCGGGAACACTGAAGCTTTCTTT. Its translation: CASSALVGNTEAFF. The full variable domain, completed using reference TRBV5-4 and TRBJ1-1, is ETGVTQSPTHLIKTRGQQVTLRCSSQSGHNTVSWYQQALGQGPQFIFQYYREEENGRGNFPPRFSGLQFPNYSSELNVNALELDDSALYLCASSALVGNTEAFFGQGTRLTVV.

The rearrangement joins TRBV18 to TRBJ1-1; the match to TRBD1 covers 8 bases. This CDR3 contains 15 residues. Germline loops: CDR1 KGHSH, CDR2 LQKENI. Germline trimming cut 3 bases from V and 3 bases from J; bases unmatched to any gene: 6. This CDR3 is CASSPQGAEDTEAFF. In DNA form, the CDR3 reads TGTGCCAGCTCACCCCAGGGGGCCGAGGACACTGAAGCTTTCTTT.

This rearrangement joins TRBV3-1 (or the pseudogene TRBV3-2) to TRBJ2-4; D not certain. Per germline, CDR1 LGHDT and CDR2 YNNKEL (reference sequence). Deletions cut 1 base from V and 2 bases from J, with 12 bases between. This CDR3 has 16 amino acids. DNA for the CDR3: TGTGCCAGCAGCCAAGGAGTTGGTGTGTCCAAAAACATTCAGTACTTC. Translated: CASSQGVGVSKNIQYF.

This clone was found once. The chain employs TRBV28 and TRBJ1-5, with unresolved D. CDR1 is MDHEN, CDR2 SYDVKM, per germline. The CDR3 spans 17 residues. Trimming took 6 bases from V and 1 from J, leaving 19 bases between them. This chain's CDR3 is CASSLSSLLGSNQPQHF. CDR3 nucleotide sequence: TGTGCCAGCAGCCTGTCTTCCCTCCTCGGGAGCAATCAGCCCCAGCATTTT.

The V and J genes are TRBV14 and TRBJ1-1, with 10 bases fitting TRBD1. J was trimmed by 5 bases and V by 6 bases; bases with no gene match: 9. In germline, CDR1 is SGHDN, CDR2 FVKESK. The CDR3 has 15 residues. DNA of the CDR3: TGTGCCAGCAGTGGTGGGACAGGGGTGGGGACTGAAGCTTTCTTT. Translated: CASSGGTGVGTEAFF.

This rearrangement joins TRBV4-3 to TRBJ2-5, with D perhaps matching TRBD1 (5 bases). Germline V lookup: CDR1 LGHNA, CDR2 YSLEER. CDR3 size: 13 residues. Trimming took 1 base from V and 5 from J, leaving 8 bases between them. CDR3 sequence (DNA): TGCGCCAGCAGCCAAGGCAGGGTGGAGACCCAGTACTTC. It translates to CASSQGRVETQYF.

The J gene is TRBJ2-1, the V gene TRBV20-1; no reliable D call. V was cut by 5 bases and J by 7 bases, with 9 bases left in between. In germline, CDR1 is DFQATT, CDR2 SNEGSKA (reference sequence). The CDR3 spans 11 residues. The CDR3 DNA sequence: TGCAGTGCTCCCCACGGGAATGAGCAGTTCTTC. Encoded protein: CSAPHGNEQFF.